This T cell receptor (beta chain) was documented in a study of CD8 T cells in ankylosing spondylitis. Findings and caveats of the study: Blood from ankylosing spondylitis patients appeared to carry a characteristic roughly eight-variant TCR beta motif.

TCRdb independently ran MiXCR on the 5' RACE reads; one entry per CDR3 protein. The sample lists 400,000 or so distinct CDR3 sequences, roughly 26% occurring once. Notes on this clonotype: Its antigen is unidentified.

V lost 5 bases and J lost 5, with 15 bases in between. CDR3 length: 14 residues. This clonotype was sampled from a male donor with ankylosing spondylitis. The chain couples TRBV12-3 or TRBV12-4 to TRBJ2-5, with unresolved D. The sequenced sample consisted of blood, either unsorted or a sorted T cell fraction (not recorded which). The CDR3 loop is CASSPGPKVETQYF. DNA of the CDR3: TGTGCCAGCAGTCCCGGCCCAAAAGTGGAGACCCAGTACTTC.